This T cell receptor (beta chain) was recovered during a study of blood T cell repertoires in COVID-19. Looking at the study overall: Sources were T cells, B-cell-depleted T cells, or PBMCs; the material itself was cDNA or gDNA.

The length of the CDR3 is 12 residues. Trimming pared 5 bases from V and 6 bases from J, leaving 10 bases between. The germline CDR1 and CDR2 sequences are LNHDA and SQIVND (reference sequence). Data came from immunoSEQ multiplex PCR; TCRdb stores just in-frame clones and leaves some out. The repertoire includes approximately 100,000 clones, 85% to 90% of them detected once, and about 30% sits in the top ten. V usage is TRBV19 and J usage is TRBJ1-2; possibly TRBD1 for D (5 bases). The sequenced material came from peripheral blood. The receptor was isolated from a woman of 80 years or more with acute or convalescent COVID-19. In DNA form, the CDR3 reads TGTGCCAGTAGTCGGCAGGGCCATGGCTACACCTTC. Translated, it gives CASSRQGHGYTF.